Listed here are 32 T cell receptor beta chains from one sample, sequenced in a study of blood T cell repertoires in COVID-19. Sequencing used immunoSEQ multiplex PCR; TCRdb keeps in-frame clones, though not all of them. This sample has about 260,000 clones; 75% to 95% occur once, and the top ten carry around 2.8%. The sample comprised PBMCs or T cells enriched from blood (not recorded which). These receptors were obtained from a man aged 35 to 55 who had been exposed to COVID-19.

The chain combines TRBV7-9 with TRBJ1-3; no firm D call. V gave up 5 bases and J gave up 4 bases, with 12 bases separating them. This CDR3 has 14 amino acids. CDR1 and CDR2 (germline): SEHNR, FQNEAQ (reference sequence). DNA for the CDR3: TGTGCCAGCAGCCGAAACCGCCGGGGAAACACCATATATTTT. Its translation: CASSRNRRGNTIYF. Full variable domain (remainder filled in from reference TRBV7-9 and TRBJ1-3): DTGVSQNPRHKITKRGQNVTFRCDPISEHNRLYWYRQTLGQGPEFLTYFQNEAQLEKSRLLSDRFSAERPKGSFSTLEIQRTEQGDSAMYLCASSRNRRGNTIYFGEGSWLTVV.

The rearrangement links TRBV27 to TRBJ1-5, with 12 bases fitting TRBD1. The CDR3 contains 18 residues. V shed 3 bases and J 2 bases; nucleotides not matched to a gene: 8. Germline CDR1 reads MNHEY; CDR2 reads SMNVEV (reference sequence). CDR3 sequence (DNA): TGTGCCAGCAGTTTGGGACAGGGGGCACGTTTTGGCAATCAGCCCCAGCATTTT. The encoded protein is CASSLGQGARFGNQPQHF.

The CDR3, as DNA: TGTGCCAGTAGTCAAACAGGGTCTAATGAAAAACTGTTTTTT. It translates to CASSQTGSNEKLFF. The rearrangement uses TRBV19 and TRBJ1-4; D is possibly TRBD1 (6 bases). V was pared by 5 bases and J by 3 bases, with 10 bases between. Germline loops: CDR1 LNHDA, CDR2 SQIVND (reference sequence). The length of the CDR3 is 14 residues.

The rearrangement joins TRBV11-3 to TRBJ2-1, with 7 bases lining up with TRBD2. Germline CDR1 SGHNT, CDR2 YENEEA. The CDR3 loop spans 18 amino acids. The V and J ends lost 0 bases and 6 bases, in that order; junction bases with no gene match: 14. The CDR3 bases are TGTGCCAGCAGCTTAGATAAGCCCTGGAGCGGGAAACGCAATGAGCAGTTCTTC. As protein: CASSLDKPWSGKRNEQFF.

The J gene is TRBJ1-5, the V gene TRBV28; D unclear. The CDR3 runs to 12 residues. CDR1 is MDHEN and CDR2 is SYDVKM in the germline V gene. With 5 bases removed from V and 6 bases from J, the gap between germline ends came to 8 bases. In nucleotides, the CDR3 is TGTGCCAGCAGTGTCGTGGCTCAGCCCCAGCATTTT. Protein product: CASSVVAQPQHF.

The CDR3 DNA reads as TGTGCCAGCAGCGGGATACCGGGACTACAAACAGGGACCCAGTACTTC. This codes for CASSGIPGLQTGTQYF. This chain connects TRBV5-5 to TRBJ2-5; 7 bases align to TRBD2. Per germline, CDR1 SGHKS and CDR2 YYEKEE (reference sequence). This CDR3 region has 16 residues. V was pared by 4 bases and J by 7 bases, with 16 bases of the junction left unmatched.

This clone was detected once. This chain's CDR3 is CASSPGTVNSNQPQHF. CDR3 in DNA: TGTGCCAGCTCACCAGGGACAGTTAATAGCAATCAGCCCCAGCATTTT. V is TRBV18 and J is TRBJ1-5, with TRBD1 matching over 7 bases. J gave up 0 bases and V 2 bases, and 4 bases lay outside the gene matches. The CDR3 sequence is 16 residues long. In germline, CDR1 is KGHSH, CDR2 LQKENI.

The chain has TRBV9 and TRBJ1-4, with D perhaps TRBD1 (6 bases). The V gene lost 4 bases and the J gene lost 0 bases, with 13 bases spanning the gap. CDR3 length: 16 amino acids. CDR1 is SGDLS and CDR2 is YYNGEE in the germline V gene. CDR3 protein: CASSPERGSTNEKLFF. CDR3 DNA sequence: TGTGCCAGCAGCCCAGAGAGGGGGTCAACTAATGAAAAACTGTTTTTT.

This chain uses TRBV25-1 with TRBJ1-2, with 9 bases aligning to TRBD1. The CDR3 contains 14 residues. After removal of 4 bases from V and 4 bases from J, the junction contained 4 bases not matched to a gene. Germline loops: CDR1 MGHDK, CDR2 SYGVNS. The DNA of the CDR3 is TGTGCCAGCAGTGCGGGACAGGGATTCTATGGCTACACCTTC. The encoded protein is CASSAGQGFYGYTF.

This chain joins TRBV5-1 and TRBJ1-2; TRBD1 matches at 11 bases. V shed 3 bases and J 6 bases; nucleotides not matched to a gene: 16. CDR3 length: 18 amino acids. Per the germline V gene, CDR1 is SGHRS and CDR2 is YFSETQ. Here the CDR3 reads CASSSGDRGYVIGDGYTF. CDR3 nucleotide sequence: TGCGCCAGCAGCTCGGGGGACAGGGGGTATGTAATCGGAGATGGCTACACCTTC. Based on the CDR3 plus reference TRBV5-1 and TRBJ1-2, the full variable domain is KAGVTQTPRYLIKTRGQQVTLSCSPISGHRSVSWYQQTPGQGLQFLFEYFSETQRNKGNFPGRFSGRQFSNSRSEMNVSTLELGDSALYLCASSSGDRGYVIGDGYTFGSGTRLTVV.

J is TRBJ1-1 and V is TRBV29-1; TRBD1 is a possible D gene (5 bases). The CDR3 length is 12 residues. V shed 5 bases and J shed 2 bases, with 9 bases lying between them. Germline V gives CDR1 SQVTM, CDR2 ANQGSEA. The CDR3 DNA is TGCAGCGTTAGACAGACTAACACTGAAGCTTTCTTT. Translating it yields CSVRQTNTEAFF.

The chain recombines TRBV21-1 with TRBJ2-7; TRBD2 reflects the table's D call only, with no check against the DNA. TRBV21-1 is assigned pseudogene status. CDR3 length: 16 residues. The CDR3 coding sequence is TGTGCCAGCAGTAACAGAAAAACTAGCGGGGCCTACGAGCAGTACTTC. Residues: CASSNRKTSGAYEQYF.

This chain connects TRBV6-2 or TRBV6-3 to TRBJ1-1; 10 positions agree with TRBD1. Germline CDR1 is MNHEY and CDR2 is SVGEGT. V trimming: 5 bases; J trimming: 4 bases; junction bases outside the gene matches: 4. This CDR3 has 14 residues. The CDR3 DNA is TGTGCCAGCAGTCGACAGGGGGCCAGCACTGAAGCTTTCTTT. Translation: CASSRQGASTEAFF.

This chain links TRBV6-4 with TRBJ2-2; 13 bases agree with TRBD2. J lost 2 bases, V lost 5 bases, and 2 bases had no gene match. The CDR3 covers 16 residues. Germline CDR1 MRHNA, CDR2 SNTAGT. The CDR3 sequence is CASSPGLAGNTGELFF. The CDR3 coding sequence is TGTGCCAGCAGTCCGGGACTAGCGGGAAACACCGGGGAGCTGTTTTTT.

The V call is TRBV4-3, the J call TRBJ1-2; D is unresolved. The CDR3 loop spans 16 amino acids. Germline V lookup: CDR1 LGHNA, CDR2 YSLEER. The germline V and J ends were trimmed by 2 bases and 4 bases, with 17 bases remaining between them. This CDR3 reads CASSQSLGEGIYGYTF. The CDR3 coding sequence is TGCGCCAGCAGCCAATCTCTCGGCGAGGGCATCTATGGCTACACCTTC.

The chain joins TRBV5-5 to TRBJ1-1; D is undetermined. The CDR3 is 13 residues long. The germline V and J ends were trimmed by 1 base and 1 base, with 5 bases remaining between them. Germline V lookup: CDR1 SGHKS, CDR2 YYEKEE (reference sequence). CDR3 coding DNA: TGTGCCAGCAGCTTGCGCGGGAACACTGAAGCTTTCTTT. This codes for CASSLRGNTEAFF.

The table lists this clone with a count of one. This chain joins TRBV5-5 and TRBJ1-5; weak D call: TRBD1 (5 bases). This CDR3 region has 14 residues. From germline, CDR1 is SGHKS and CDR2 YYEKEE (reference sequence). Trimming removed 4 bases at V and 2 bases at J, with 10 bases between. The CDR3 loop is CASSAQGGNQPQHF. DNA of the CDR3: TGTGCCAGCAGCGCTCAGGGCGGCAATCAGCCCCAGCATTTT.

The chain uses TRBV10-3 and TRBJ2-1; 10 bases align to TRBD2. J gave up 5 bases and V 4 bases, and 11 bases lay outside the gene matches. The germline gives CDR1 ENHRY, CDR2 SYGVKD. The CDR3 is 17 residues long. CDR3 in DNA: TGTGCCATCAGTGGTCCCTTGACTAGCGGGCCCCACAATGAGCAGTTCTTC. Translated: CAISGPLTSGPHNEQFF.

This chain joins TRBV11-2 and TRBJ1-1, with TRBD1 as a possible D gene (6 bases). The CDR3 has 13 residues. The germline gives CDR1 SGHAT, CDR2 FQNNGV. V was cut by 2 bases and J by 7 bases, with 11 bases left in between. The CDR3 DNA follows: TGTGCCAGCAGCTTATACTCGACAGGTGAAGCTTTCTTT. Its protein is CASSLYSTGEAFF. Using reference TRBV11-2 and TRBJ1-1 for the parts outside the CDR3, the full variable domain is EAGVAQSPRYKIIEKRQSVAFWCNPISGHATLYWYQQILGQGPKLLIQFQNNGVVDDSQLPKDRFSAERLKGVDSTLKIQPAKLEDSAVYLCASSLYSTGEAFFGQGTRLTVV.

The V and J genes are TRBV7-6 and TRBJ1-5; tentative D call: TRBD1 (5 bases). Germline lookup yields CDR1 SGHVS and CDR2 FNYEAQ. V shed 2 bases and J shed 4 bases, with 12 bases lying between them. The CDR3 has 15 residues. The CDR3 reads CASSLSAGKNQPQHF. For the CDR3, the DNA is TGTGCCAGCAGCTTATCAGCAGGGAAGAATCAGCCCCAGCATTTT.

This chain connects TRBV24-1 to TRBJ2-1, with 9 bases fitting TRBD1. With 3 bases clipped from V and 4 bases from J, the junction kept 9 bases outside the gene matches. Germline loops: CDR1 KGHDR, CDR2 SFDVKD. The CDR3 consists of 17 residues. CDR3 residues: CATSDPKPGQGYNEQFF. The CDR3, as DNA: TGTGCCACCAGTGATCCAAAACCGGGACAGGGATACAATGAGCAGTTCTTC.

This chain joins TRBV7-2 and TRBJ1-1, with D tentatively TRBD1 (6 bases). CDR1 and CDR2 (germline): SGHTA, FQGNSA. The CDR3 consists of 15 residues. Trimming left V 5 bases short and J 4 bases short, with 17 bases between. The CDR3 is CASSPTGSRGTEAFF. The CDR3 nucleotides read TGTGCCAGCAGCCCAACAGGGTCGCGAGGCACTGAAGCTTTCTTT.

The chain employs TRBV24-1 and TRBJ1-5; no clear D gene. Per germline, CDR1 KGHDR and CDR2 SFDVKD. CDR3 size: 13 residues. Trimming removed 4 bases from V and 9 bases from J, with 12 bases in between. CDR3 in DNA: TGTGCCACCAGTGACCGACATGGGTGGCCCCAGCATTTT. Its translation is CATSDRHGWPQHF.

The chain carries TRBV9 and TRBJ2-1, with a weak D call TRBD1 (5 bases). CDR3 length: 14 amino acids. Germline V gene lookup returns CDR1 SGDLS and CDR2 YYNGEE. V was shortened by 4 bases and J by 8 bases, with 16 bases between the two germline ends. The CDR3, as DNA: TGTGCCAGCAGCTTGGGCCCGGACACAGATGAGCAGTTCTTC. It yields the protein CASSLGPDTDEQFF.

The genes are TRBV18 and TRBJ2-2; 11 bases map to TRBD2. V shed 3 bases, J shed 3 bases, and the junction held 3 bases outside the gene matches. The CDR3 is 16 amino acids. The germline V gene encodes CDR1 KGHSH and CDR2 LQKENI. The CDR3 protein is CASSPTSGIHTGELFF. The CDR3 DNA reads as TGTGCCAGCTCACCGACTAGCGGGATACACACCGGGGAGCTGTTTTTT.

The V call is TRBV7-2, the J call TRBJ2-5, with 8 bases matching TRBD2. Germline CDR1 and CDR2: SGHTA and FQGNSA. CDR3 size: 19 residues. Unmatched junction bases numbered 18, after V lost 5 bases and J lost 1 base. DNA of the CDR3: TGTGCCAGCAGCCCGGGGTGGGGTACAAGCGGGGGCCTCCAAGAGACCCAGTACTTC. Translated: CASSPGWGTSGGLQETQYF.

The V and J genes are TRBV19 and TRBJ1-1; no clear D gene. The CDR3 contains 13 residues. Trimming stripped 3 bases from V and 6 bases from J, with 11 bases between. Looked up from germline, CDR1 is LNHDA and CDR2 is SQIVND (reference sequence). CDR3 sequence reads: CASSISTPAEAFF. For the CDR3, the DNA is TGTGCCAGTAGTATTAGCACACCAGCTGAAGCTTTCTTT.

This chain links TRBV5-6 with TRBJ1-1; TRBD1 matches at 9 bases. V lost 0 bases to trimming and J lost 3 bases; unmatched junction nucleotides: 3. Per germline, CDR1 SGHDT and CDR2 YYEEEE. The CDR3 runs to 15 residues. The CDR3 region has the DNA TGTGCCAGCAGCTTGGTGGACAGGGGAGACACTGAAGCTTTCTTT. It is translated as CASSLVDRGDTEAFF.

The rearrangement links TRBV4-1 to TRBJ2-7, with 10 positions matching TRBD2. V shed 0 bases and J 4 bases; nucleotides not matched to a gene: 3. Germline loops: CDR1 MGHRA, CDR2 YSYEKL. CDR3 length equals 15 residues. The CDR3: CASSQETSGVYEQYF. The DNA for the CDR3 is TGCGCCAGCAGCCAAGAAACTAGCGGGGTGTACGAGCAGTACTTC.

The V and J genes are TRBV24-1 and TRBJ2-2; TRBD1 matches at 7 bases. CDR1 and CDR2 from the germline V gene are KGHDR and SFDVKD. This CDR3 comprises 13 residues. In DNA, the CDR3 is TGTGCTATCGGGACAGACTACACCGGGGAGCTGTTTTTT. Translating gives CAIGTDYTGELFF.

For the CDR3, the DNA is TGTGCCAGCAGCGCCCCAAGCGGGAGGGTAGGCGAGCAGTACTTC. Protein sequence: CASSAPSGRVGEQYF. V usage is TRBV27 and J usage is TRBJ2-7, with 10 bases aligning to TRBD2. Unmatched junction bases numbered 11, after V lost 6 bases and J lost 6 bases. The CDR3 spans 15 residues. The germline V gene encodes CDR1 MNHEY and CDR2 SMNVEV (reference sequence).

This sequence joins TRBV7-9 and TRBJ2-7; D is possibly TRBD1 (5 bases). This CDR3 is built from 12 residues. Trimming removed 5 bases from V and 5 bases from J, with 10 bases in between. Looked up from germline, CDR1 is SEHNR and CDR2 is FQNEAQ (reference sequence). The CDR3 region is CASSPDTDEQYF. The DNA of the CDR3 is TGTGCCAGCAGCCCGGACACCGACGAGCAGTACTTC.